This TCR beta chain comes out of a study of cytomegalovirus exposure and HLA in healthy donors. Germline CDR1 reads KGHSY; CDR2 reads FQNENV. This CDR3 contains 15 residues. Trimming removed 2 bases at V and 5 bases at J, with 15 bases between. The PCR was carried out with 60 Vbeta primers and 13 Jbeta primers. Produced via immunoSEQ multiplex PCR; TCRdb's table is partial and in-frame only. The table has about 160,000 clones, approximately 80% seen once. Regarding the study as a whole: At a 0.05 false discovery rate, a later analysis found 16,951 TCR beta sequences to be associated with HLA alleles.

With regard to this clone: Its antigen is still unknown.

The V gene is TRBV16, the J gene TRBJ2-5; D ambiguous. The sequence was collected from a young woman in good health and CMV-seronegative. What was sequenced was PBMCs. The CDR3 nucleotides read TGTGCCAGCAGCCAAGGGCCAAAATGGTGGGAGACCCAGTACTTC. Protein product: CASSQGPKWWETQYF.